This TCR beta chain was recovered during a study of spatial heterogeneity in lung cancer. Whole-study results and caveats: One measure, the expanded intratumoral alpha and beta TCR count, tracked tumor mutation counts.

Using its own MiXCR run on the 5' RACE reads, TCRdb lists one record per CDR3 protein. The sample yields more than 10,000 distinct CDR3 sequences, about an eighth seen once. The time point here: sample taken at primary tumor resection. About this clonotype itself: What it recognizes is unknown.

Losses at the gene ends were 4 bases for V and 8 bases for J; bases not matched to a gene: 8. CDR3 length equals 15 residues. In germline, CDR1 is SGHTA, CDR2 FQGNSA. This sample comprised lung tumor tissue, obtained at surgery. The gene calls are TRBV7-2 and TRBJ1-2, with 12 bases fitting TRBD1. This TCR was sampled from a male donor with early-stage non-small cell lung cancer. CDR3 residues: CASSSTGQGARGYTF. The CDR3 region has the DNA TGTGCCAGCAGCTCCACGGGACAGGGGGCAAGAGGCTACACCTTC.